The 31 T cell receptor beta chains given below trace back to one sample, sequenced in a study of shared clonotypes between healthy human individuals. Clones were sequenced by immunoSEQ multiplex PCR, and TCRdb holds only the in-frame ones, with some missing. The sample carries roughly 2.5 million clones, approximately 90% recorded once. Sequenced input: naive CD4+ T cells sorted from blood. The subset: CD45RA+ positively selected. The receptors shown here come from a man aged 18-30 years in good health.

V usage is TRBV9 and J usage is TRBJ1-1; tentatively, D is TRBD1 (6 bases). The V end was cut by 3 bases, the J end by 0 bases, with 9 bases between. CDR1 is SGDLS, CDR2 YYNGEE, per germline. This CDR3 comprises 14 residues. In nucleotides, the CDR3 is TGTGCCAGCAGCGCCGGACAGCTGAACACTGAAGCTTTCTTT. Protein sequence: CASSAGQLNTEAFF.

The CDR3 nucleotides read TGTGCCAGCTCAGGAGTAAGGGGCTACACCTTC. It specifies CASSGVRGYTF. The chain has TRBV28 and TRBJ1-2; D not certain. Trimming pared 8 bases from V and 8 bases from J, leaving 12 bases between. The CDR3 consists of 11 residues. CDR1 is MDHEN and CDR2 is SYDVKM in the germline V gene.

This rearrangement joins TRBV29-1 to TRBJ1-3; no definite D call. V shed 0 bases and J shed 0 bases, with 12 bases lying between them. This CDR3 has 16 amino acids. CDR1 is SQVTM and CDR2 is ANQGSEA in the germline V gene. This CDR3 is CSVEDLTTNSGNTIYF. In nucleotides, the CDR3 is TGCAGCGTTGAAGATCTTACCACTAACTCTGGAAACACCATATATTTT.

The chain employs TRBV6-5 and TRBJ1-2, with no clear D. V was cut by 4 bases and J by 8 bases, with 8 bases left in between. The CDR3 consists of 11 residues. The germline gives CDR1 MNHEY, CDR2 SVGAGI. CDR3 loop: CASSSVDGYTF. Written as DNA, the CDR3 is TGTGCCAGCAGTTCCGTGGACGGCTACACCTTC.

This chain uses TRBV27 with TRBJ2-1, with 7 bases fitting TRBD1. V was clipped by 5 bases and J by 5 bases; unmatched bases: 9. CDR3 length: 15 residues. Germline V CDR1 and CDR2: MNHEY, SMNVEV (reference sequence). The CDR3 here is CASSTRQGRNNEQFF. CDR3 bases: TGTGCCAGCAGTACTAGACAGGGCCGAAACAATGAGCAGTTCTTC.

The chain uses TRBV29-1 and TRBJ2-3; D gene uncertain. Trimming took 4 bases from V and 0 from J, leaving 14 bases between them. Per germline, CDR1 SQVTM and CDR2 ANQGSEA. This CDR3 has 15 amino acids. The CDR3 nucleotides read TGCAGCGTTGGGGTCCGAGTAGCTAGCACAGATACGCAGTATTTT. It encodes CSVGVRVASTDTQYF.

The chain uses TRBV10-3 and TRBJ2-1, with D maybe TRBD2 (5 bases). CDR1 is ENHRY, CDR2 SYGVKD, per germline. This CDR3 has 14 residues. V lost 3 bases, J lost 8 bases, and 14 bases lay in between. The CDR3 loop reads CAISDGPIGDEQFF. CDR3 nucleotides: TGTGCCATCAGTGATGGGCCAATCGGGGATGAGCAGTTCTTC.

V usage is TRBV11-2 and J usage is TRBJ2-5; unclear D gene. CDR1 is SGHAT, CDR2 FQNNGV, per germline. The CDR3 covers 15 residues. Trimming shortened V by 0 bases and J by 0 bases, and 8 bases separated the two germline ends. CDR3 bases: TGTGCCAGCAGCTTAGATGCGGCGGACCAAGAGACCCAGTACTTC. Its translation is CASSLDAADQETQYF.

This clone was seen just once. The chain has TRBV6-5 and TRBJ2-7, with 12 nucleotides matching TRBD2. V dropped 5 bases and J dropped 2; count of bases not matched to a gene: 4. Germline values: CDR1 MNHEY, CDR2 SVGAGI. The CDR3 consists of 15 residues. Written as DNA, the CDR3 is TGTGCCAGCAGTGGAGGACTAGCGGGGCCCTACGAGCAGTACTTC. It encodes CASSGGLAGPYEQYF.

This clone was counted a few times. The chain uses TRBV4-2 and TRBJ1-2, with a possible D match to TRBD1 (5 bases). Germline V gene sequence: CDR1 LGHNA, CDR2 YNFKEQ. CDR3 length: 13 amino acids. V dropped 0 bases and J dropped 10 bases, with 12 bases sitting between them. CDR3 sequence: CASSQEDSKDYTF. The CDR3, as DNA: TGTGCCAGCAGCCAAGAAGACAGTAAGGACTACACCTTC.

J is TRBJ2-7 and V is TRBV7-2; TRBD2 aligns across 9 bases. Germline CDR1 is SGHTA and CDR2 is FQGNSA. The J segment lost 5 bases and the V segment lost 1 base, leaving 6 bases of the junction unmatched. CDR3 length equals 15 residues. The CDR3 DNA is TGTGCCAGCAGCTTAGAGGGTAGCGGGAGCCACGAGCAGTACTTC. Protein: CASSLEGSGSHEQYF.

The chain has TRBV5-1 and TRBJ1-1; D not resolved. The V and J ends lost 0 bases and 9 bases respectively, with 12 bases between them. CDR1 and CDR2 from the germline V gene are SGHRS and YFSETQ. The CDR3 loop spans 13 amino acids. This CDR3 is CASSLGQSEKAFF. The CDR3 region has the DNA TGCGCCAGCAGCTTGGGGCAGTCAGAGAAAGCTTTCTTT. The full variable domain, rest sourced from reference TRBV5-1 and TRBJ1-1, is KAGVTQTPRYLIKTRGQQVTLSCSPISGHRSVSWYQQTPGQGLQFLFEYFSETQRNKGNFPGRFSGRQFSNSRSEMNVSTLELGDSALYLCASSLGQSEKAFFGQGTRLTVV.

The chain employs TRBV6-1 and TRBJ1-2; D is undetermined. CDR1 is MNHNS, CDR2 SASEGT, per germline. Deletions cut 8 bases from V and 3 bases from J, with 19 bases between. There are 15 residues in the CDR3. The CDR3 sequence is CASYPLGSSYYGYTF. DNA for the CDR3: TGTGCCAGCTACCCGTTGGGTAGCTCTTACTATGGCTACACCTTC.

This chain uses TRBV6-5 with TRBJ1-2, with 8 bases identical to TRBD1. Trimming cost V 6 bases and J 6 bases; bases outside gene matches: 6. The CDR3 is 13 residues long. CDR1 and CDR2 (germline): MNHEY, SVGAGI. In nucleotides, the CDR3 is TGTGCCAGCAGCACAGGGGGAGGGGATGGCTACACCTTC. This translates into CASSTGGGDGYTF.

V gene TRBV12-5 combines with J gene TRBJ2-7; TRBD2 matches 10 bases. Looked up from germline, CDR1 is LGHNT and CDR2 is FRNRAP. The CDR3 loop spans 17 amino acids. V was clipped by 8 bases and J by 0 bases; unmatched bases: 13. CDR3 region: CASPHIPTSGSSYEQYF. The CDR3 nucleotides read TGTGCTAGTCCTCATATTCCGACTAGCGGGTCCTCCTACGAGCAGTACTTC. Full variable domain (missing parts from reference TRBV12-5 and TRBJ2-7): DARVTQTPRHKVTEMGQEVTMRCQPILGHNTVFWYRQTMMQGLELLAYFRNRAPLDDSGMPKDRFSAEMPDATLATLKIQPSEPRDSAVYFCASPHIPTSGSSYEQYFGPGTRLTVT.

This clone showed up just a few times. Within the sample, other DNA sequences also encode this same CDR3. The chain links TRBV28 to TRBJ1-1; D unresolved. Germline V gene data show CDR1 as MDHEN and CDR2 as SYDVKM. This CDR3 has 12 amino acids. The V and J ends lost 2 bases and 3 bases respectively, with 4 bases between them. CDR3 sequence reads: CASSLSYTEAFF. Written as DNA, the CDR3 is TGTGCCAGCAGTTTAAGTTACACTGAAGCTTTCTTT.

The chain joins TRBV27 to TRBJ2-1; 11 bases map to TRBD2. Germline V CDR1 and CDR2: MNHEY, SMNVEV (reference sequence). The length of the CDR3 is 15 residues. The ends lost 8 bases at V and 4 bases at J; junction bases unmatched: 7. The CDR3 bases are TGTGCCAGCTCCCCACTAGCGGGGGATTACAATGAGCAGTTCTTC. Protein product: CASSPLAGDYNEQFF.

V usage is TRBV28 and J usage is TRBJ1-6; D not resolved. The length of the CDR3 is 17 residues. Germline loops: CDR1 MDHEN, CDR2 SYDVKM. V lost 0 bases to trimming and J lost 0 bases, with 9 bases between them. CDR3 sequence reads: CASSLWGLSSYNSPLHF. The CDR3 region has the DNA TGTGCCAGCAGTTTATGGGGTTTGAGCTCCTATAATTCACCCCTCCACTTT.

This clone was seen only once. Other DNA sequences in the same sample also yield this CDR3. V and J are TRBV11-2 and TRBJ2-3; D remains ambiguous. The V gene lost 0 bases and the J gene lost 6 bases, with 10 bases spanning the gap. The CDR3 is made up of 14 amino acids. CDR1 is SGHAT and CDR2 is FQNNGV in the germline V gene. The DNA for the CDR3 is TGTGCCAGCAGCTTAGATTTGGCGGTCGATACGCAGTATTTT. Residues: CASSLDLAVDTQYF.

The chain combines TRBV25-1 with TRBJ1-3; maybe TRBD1 (6 bases). Germline loops: CDR1 MGHDK, CDR2 SYGVNS. The CDR3 contains 15 residues. Deletions cut 7 bases from V and 11 bases from J, with 24 bases between. CDR3 region: CASIPGQGTSPAIYF. CDR3 coding DNA: TGTGCCAGCATCCCGGGCCAGGGGACCTCCCCAGCCATATATTTT.

The chain recombines TRBV5-1 with TRBJ2-7; tentative D call: TRBD2 (6 bases). Germline V CDR1 and CDR2: SGHRS, YFSETQ. The CDR3 spans 17 residues. V was cut by 4 bases and J by 4 bases, with 24 bases left in between. CDR3 sequence (DNA): TGCGCCAGCAGCCTAAGAAGTATTAGCGGCAACGGATACGAGCAGTACTTC. Protein product: CASSLRSISGNGYEQYF. The variable domain in full, completed from reference TRBV5-1 and TRBJ2-7, reads KAGVTQTPRYLIKTRGQQVTLSCSPISGHRSVSWYQQTPGQGLQFLFEYFSETQRNKGNFPGRFSGRQFSNSRSEMNVSTLELGDSALYLCASSLRSISGNGYEQYFGPGTRLTVT.

The V call is TRBV6-5, the J call TRBJ2-7; 7 nucleotides match TRBD2. The CDR3 extends over 15 amino acids. Per germline, CDR1 MNHEY and CDR2 SVGAGI. Trimming at V came to 7 bases and at J to 6 bases, leaving 15 bases not matched to a gene. CDR3 sequence (DNA): TGTGCCAGCACCCTCGGCCGGGGGGACTCGTCCGAGCAGTACTTC. Protein product: CASTLGRGDSSEQYF.

Worth noting for this clone: Other DNA sequences in this sample translate to the same CDR3. V gene TRBV29-1 combines with J gene TRBJ1-1; D is undetermined. The CDR3 runs to 12 residues. Trimming pared 3 bases from V and 1 base from J, leaving 6 bases between. CDR1 and CDR2 (germline): SQVTM, ANQGSEA. The CDR3 nucleotides are TGCAGCGTTGACCGCGGGAACACTGAAGCTTTCTTT. Protein: CSVDRGNTEAFF. Looking up the rest from reference TRBV29-1 and TRBJ1-1 gives the full variable domain: SAVISQKPSRDICQRGTSLTIQCQVDSQVTMMFWYRQQPGQSLTLIATANQGSEATYESGFVIDKFPISRPNLTFSTLTVSNMSPEDSSIYLCSVDRGNTEAFFGQGTRLTVV.

The chain links TRBV11-2 to TRBJ1-6; D gene ambiguous. This CDR3 comprises 17 residues. Germline CDR1 reads SGHAT; CDR2 reads FQNNGV. Trimming took off 3 bases at V and 0 bases at J, with 12 bases between the two ends. This chain's CDR3 is CASSFRGSSSYNSPLHF. The CDR3 nucleotides read TGTGCCAGCAGCTTTCGGGGTTCTAGCTCCTATAATTCACCCCTCCACTTT.

As concerns this clone: This sample also contains other DNA sequences that code for the same CDR3. The rearrangement links TRBV10-3 to TRBJ1-2, with D possibly TRBD1 on 6 matching bases. CDR1 and CDR2 (germline): ENHRY, SYGVKD. The CDR3 is 14 residues long. V gave up 0 bases and J gave up 5 bases, with 10 bases separating them. The CDR3 spells CAISESGGAYGYTF. The CDR3 DNA is TGTGCCATCAGTGAGTCCGGGGGGGCTTATGGCTACACCTTC.

V usage is TRBV5-6 and J usage is TRBJ1-2; 8 positions agree with TRBD1. Germline assignment: CDR1 SGHDT and CDR2 YYEEEE. The CDR3 loop spans 14 amino acids. The junction had 7 bases not matched to a gene; V was cut back by 2 bases and J by 7 bases. CDR3 protein: CASSLIGQGSGYTF. The CDR3 DNA is TGTGCCAGCAGCTTAATCGGACAGGGAAGTGGCTACACCTTC.

This clone has just a few counts. The chain links TRBV20-1 to TRBJ1-1; D is uncertain. The V end lost 5 bases, the J end lost 6 bases, and 4 bases lay between the germline ends. The CDR3 spans 9 residues. In germline, CDR1 is DFQATT, CDR2 SNEGSKA (reference sequence). CDR3 sequence: CSAGAEAFF. The CDR3 coding sequence is TGCAGTGCTGGGGCTGAAGCTTTCTTT.

The CDR3 reads CASSKPNSAGDRDSHSFGQYF. As DNA, the CDR3 is TGTGCCAGCAGCAAACCAAATTCCGCAGGGGACAGGGACTCACACAGTTTCGGGCAGTACTTC. J is TRBJ2-7 and V is TRBV21-1; the table calls TRBD1, which could not be checked here. TRBV21-1 is a pseudogene. The CDR3 runs to 21 residues.

This chain uses TRBV4-3 with TRBJ2-2; D might be TRBD1 (5 bases). Trimming pared 0 bases from V and 5 bases from J, leaving 13 bases between. The CDR3 has 16 amino acids. Germline values: CDR1 LGHNA, CDR2 YSLEER. DNA for the CDR3: TGCGCCAGCAGCCAAGACTGGGTGGGGCGAACCGGGGAGCTGTTTTTT. Translated, it gives CASSQDWVGRTGELFF.

This clone was recorded only once. The V call is TRBV4-2, the J call TRBJ1-2; 7 nucleotides line up with TRBD1. CDR3 length: 16 amino acids. The trim removed 1 base at V and 2 bases at J, leaving 7 bases unmatched. Germline values: CDR1 LGHNA, CDR2 YNFKEQ. The CDR3 reads CASSQGAETGNYGYTF. DNA of the CDR3: TGTGCCAGCAGCCAAGGCGCGGAGACAGGGAACTATGGCTACACCTTC.

The V call is TRBV19, the J call TRBJ1-5; TRBD1 might be the D (5 bases). Germline V CDR1 and CDR2: LNHDA, SQIVND (reference sequence). Trimming cost V 10 bases and J 3 bases, with 13 bases left between them. The CDR3 extends over 13 amino acids. This chain's CDR3 is CATQGIFNQPQHF. The CDR3 nucleotides read TGTGCCACCCAGGGTATTTTCAATCAGCCCCAGCATTTT.